This note documents a single T cell receptor (beta chain) sequence. Its cognate antigen is unknown. TCRdb analysed the RT-PCR reads with MiXCR anew, one entry per CDR3 protein. The data contain about 780,000 distinct CDR3 sequences, 18% of them singletons. The data originate from a study of response to subunit inactivated influenza vaccine. Study-wide findings and caveats: The authors suggested that every seasonal influenza vaccination recruits few new T cells.

The sample was PBMCs from blood, taken around 5 days after vaccination. The receptor's source is a man between 45 and 60 years old who received an inactivated influenza vaccine.

For the CDR3, the DNA is TGCAGTGCTGCTGAGGGAGGGGGTAGTCAGCCCCAGCATTTT. Its protein product is CSAAEGGGSQPQHF. The rearrangement joins TRBV20-1 to TRBJ1-5; D might be TRBD1 (6 bases). Germline V gene data show CDR1 as DFQATT and CDR2 as SNEGSKA (reference sequence). V lost 5 bases and J lost 6, with 17 bases in between. The CDR3 totals 14 residues.